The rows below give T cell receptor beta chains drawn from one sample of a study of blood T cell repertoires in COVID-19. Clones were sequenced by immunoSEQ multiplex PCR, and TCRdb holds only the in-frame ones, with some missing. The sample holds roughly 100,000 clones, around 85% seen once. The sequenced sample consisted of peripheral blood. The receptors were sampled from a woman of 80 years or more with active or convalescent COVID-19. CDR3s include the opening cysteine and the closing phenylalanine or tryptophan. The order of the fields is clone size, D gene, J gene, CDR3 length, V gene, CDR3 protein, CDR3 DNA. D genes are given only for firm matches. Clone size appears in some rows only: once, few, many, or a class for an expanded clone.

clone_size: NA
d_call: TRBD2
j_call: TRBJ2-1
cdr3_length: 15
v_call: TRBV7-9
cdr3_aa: CASSLGLAEANEQFF
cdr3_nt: TGTGCCAGCAGCTTGGGACTAGCGGAGGCCAATGAGCAGTTCTTC

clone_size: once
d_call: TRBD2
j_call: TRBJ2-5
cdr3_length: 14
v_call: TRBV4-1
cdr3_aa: CASSRLAGDETQYF
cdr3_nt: TGCGCCAGCAGCAGACTAGCGGGGGATGAGACCCAGTACTTC

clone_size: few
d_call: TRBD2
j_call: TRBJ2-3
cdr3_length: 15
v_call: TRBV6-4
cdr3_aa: CASSETGGGTDTQYF
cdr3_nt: TGTGCCAGCAGTGAAACGGGAGGGGGCACAGATACGCAGTATTTT

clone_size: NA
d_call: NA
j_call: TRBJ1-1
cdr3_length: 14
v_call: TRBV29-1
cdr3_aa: CSVGLGASDTEAFF
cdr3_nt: TGCAGCGTTGGACTAGGTGCGTCCGACACTGAAGCTTTCTTT

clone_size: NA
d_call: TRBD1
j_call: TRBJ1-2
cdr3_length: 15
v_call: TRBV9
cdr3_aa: CASSERTGGAYGYTF
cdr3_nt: TGTGCCAGCAGCGAGAGGACAGGGGGAGCCTATGGCTACACCTTC

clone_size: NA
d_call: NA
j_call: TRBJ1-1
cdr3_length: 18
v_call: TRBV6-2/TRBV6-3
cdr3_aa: CASSYQGGHTTMNTEAFF
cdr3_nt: TGTGCCAGCAGTTACCAAGGGGGACATACCACCATGAACACTGAAGCTTTCTTT

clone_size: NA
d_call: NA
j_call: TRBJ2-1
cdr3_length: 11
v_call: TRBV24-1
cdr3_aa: CATSGGVAQFF
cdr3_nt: TGTGCCACCAGTGGGGGAGTAGCGCAGTTCTTC

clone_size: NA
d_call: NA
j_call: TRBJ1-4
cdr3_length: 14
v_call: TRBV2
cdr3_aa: CASSEQLINEKLFF
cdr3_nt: TGTGCCAGCAGTGAACAACTGATTAATGAAAAACTGTTTTTT

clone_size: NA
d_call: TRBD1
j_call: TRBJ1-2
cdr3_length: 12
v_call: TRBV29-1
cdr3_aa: CSVDTGDYGYTF
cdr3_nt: TGCAGCGTGGACACAGGGGATTATGGCTACACCTTC

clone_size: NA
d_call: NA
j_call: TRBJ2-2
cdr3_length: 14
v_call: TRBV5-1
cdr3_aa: CASSPLGGTGELFF
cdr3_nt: TGCGCCAGCAGCCCTCTCGGGGGCACCGGGGAGCTGTTTTTT

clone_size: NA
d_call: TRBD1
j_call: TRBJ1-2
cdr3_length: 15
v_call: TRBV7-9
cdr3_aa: CASSVRDRELGGYTF
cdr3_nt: TGTGCCAGCAGCGTCCGGGACAGGGAGCTGGGAGGCTACACCTTC

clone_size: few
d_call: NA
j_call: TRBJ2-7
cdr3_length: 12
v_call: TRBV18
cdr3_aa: CASSPASYEQYF
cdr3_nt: TGTGCCAGCTCACCTGCGTCCTACGAGCAGTACTTC

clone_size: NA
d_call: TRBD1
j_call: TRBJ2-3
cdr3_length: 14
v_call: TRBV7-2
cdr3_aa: CASSKDRGRDTQYF
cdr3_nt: TGTGCCAGCAGCAAGGACAGGGGAAGAGATACGCAGTATTTT

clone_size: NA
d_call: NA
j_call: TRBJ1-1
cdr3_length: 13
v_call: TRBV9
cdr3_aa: CASSFSLNTEAFF
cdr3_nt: TGTGCCAGCAGCTTCAGTTTGAACACTGAAGCTTTCTTT

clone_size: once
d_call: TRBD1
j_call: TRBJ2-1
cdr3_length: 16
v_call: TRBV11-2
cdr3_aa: CASSPILTGGKNEQFF
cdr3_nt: TGTGCCAGCAGCCCTATCCTGACAGGGGGTAAAAATGAGCAGTTCTTC

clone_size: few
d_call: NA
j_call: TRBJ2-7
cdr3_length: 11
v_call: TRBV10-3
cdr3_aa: CASSSSYEQYF
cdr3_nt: TGTGCCAGCTCGAGCTCCTACGAGCAGTACTTC

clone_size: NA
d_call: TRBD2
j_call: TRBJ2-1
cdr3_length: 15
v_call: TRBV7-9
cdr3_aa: CASSLGGLANNEQFF
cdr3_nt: TGTGCCAGCAGCTTGGGGGGACTAGCGAACAATGAGCAGTTCTTC

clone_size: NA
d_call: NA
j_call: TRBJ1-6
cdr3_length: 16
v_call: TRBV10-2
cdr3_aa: CASSASGLSYNSPLHF
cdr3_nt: TGCGCCAGCAGTGCCTCAGGGTTATCCTATAATTCACCCCTCCACTTT

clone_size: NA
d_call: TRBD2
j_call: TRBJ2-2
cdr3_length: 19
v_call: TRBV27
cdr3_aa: CASSLLALGLAGNTGELFF
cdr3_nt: TGTGCCAGCAGTTTATTGGCATTAGGACTAGCGGGGAACACCGGGGAGCTGTTTTTT

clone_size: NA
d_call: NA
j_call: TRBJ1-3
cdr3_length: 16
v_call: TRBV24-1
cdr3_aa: CAVPTRGRFTGNTIYF
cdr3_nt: TGTGCCGTCCCCACGCGGGGTCGTTTTACTGGAAACACCATATATTTT

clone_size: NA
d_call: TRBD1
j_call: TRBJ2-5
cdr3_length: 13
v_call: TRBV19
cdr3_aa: CASSRQGTETQYF
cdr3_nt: TGTGCCAGTAGCAGACAGGGAACGGAGACCCAGTACTTC

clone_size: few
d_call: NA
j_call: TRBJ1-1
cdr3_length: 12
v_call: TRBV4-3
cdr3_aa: CASSPPLPEAFF
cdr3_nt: TGCGCCAGCAGCCCTCCCCTCCCTGAAGCTTTCTTT

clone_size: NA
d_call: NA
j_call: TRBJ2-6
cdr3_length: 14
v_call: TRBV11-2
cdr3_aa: CASSGRTGANVLTF
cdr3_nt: TGTGCCAGCAGCGGTCGCACAGGGGCCAACGTCCTGACTTTC

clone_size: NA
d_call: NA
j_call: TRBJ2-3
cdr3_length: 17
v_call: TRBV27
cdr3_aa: CASSPRQVSGGTDTQYF
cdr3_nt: TGTGCCAGCAGTCCCAGACAGGTTTCAGGGGGCACAGATACGCAGTATTTT

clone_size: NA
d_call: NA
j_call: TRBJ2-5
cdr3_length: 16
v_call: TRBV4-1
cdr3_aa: CASSSNRGKIQETQYF
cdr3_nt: TGCGCCAGCAGTTCAAACAGAGGGAAGATCCAAGAGACCCAGTACTTC

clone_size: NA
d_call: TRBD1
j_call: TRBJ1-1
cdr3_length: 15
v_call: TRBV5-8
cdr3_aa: CASSSTGTVNTEAFF
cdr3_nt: TGTGCCAGCAGCTCGACCGGGACAGTAAACACTGAAGCTTTCTTT

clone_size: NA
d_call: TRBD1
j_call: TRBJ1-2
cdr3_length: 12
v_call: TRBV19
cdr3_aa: CASTLTGVGYTF
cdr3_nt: TGTGCCAGTACTCTGACAGGGGTCGGCTACACCTTC

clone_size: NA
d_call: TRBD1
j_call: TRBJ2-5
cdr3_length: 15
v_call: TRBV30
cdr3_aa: CAWSSPPGGSRTQYF
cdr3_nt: TGTGCCTGGAGTTCCCCGCCAGGGGGAAGCCGGACCCAGTACTTC

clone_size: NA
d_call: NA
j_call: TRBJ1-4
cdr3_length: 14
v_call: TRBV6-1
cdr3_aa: CASSEPRRNEKLFF
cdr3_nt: TGTGCCAGCAGTGAACCCCGTCGTAATGAAAAACTGTTTTTT

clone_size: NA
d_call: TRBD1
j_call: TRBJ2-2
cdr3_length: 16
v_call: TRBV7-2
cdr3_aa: CASSLGQGAWTGELFF
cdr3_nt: TGTGCCAGCAGCTTAGGGCAGGGGGCATGGACCGGGGAGCTGTTTTTT

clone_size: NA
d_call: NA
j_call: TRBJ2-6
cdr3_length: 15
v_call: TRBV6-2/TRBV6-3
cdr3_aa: CASSGGLSGANVLTF
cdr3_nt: TGTGCCAGCAGTGGGGGCCTCTCTGGGGCCAACGTCCTGACTTTC

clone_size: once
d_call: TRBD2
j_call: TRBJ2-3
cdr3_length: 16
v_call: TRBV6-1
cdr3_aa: CASSERGLAGRDTQYF
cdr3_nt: TGTGCCAGCAGTGAAAGGGGACTAGCGGGACGGGATACGCAGTATTTT

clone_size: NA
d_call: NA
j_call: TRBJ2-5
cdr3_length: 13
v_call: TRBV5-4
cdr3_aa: CASSLKGEETQYF
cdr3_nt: TGTGCCAGCAGCTTGAAAGGGGAAGAGACCCAGTACTTC

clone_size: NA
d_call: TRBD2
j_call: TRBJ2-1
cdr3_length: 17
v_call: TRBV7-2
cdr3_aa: CASSPSWLAGGKNEQFF
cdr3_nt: TGTGCCAGCAGCCCAAGTTGGCTAGCGGGGGGGAAGAATGAGCAGTTCTTC

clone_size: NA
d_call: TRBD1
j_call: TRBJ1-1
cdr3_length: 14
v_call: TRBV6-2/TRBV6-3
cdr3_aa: CASSWQTGSTEAFF
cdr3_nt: TGTGCCAGCAGTTGGCAGACAGGGAGCACTGAAGCTTTCTTT

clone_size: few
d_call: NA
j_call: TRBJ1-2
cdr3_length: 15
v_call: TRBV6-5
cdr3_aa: CASTPRHREPYGYTF
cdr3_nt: TGTGCCAGCACCCCCCGGCACAGGGAGCCCTATGGCTACACCTTC

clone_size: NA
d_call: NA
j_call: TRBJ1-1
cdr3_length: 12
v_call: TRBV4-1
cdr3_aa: CASSQASREAFF
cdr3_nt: TGCGCCAGCAGCCAAGCCTCTAGGGAAGCTTTCTTT

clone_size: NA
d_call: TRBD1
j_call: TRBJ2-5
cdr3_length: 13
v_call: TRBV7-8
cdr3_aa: CASSRDRGETQYF
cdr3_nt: TGTGCCAGCAGCCGGGACAGGGGGGAGACCCAGTACTTC

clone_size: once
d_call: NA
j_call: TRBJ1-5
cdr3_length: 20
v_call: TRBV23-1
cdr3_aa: CASSQSRVLERFDSNQPQHF
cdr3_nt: TGCGCCAGCAGTCAATCGAGAGTATTGGAGCGATTCGATAGCAATCAGCCCCAGCATTTT

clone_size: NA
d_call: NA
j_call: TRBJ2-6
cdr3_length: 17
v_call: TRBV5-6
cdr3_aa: CASSLLSGSPGANVLTF
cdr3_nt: TGTGCCAGCAGCTTGTTGTCGGGGTCGCCCGGGGCCAACGTCCTGACTTTC

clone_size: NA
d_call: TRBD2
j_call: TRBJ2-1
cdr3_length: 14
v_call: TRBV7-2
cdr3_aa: CASRLAGTDNEQFF
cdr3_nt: TGTGCCAGCAGACTAGCGGGGACCGACAATGAGCAGTTCTTC

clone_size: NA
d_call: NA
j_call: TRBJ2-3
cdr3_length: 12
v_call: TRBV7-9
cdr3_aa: CASSSRGRTQYF
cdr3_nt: TGTGCCAGCAGCTCCCGGGGTCGCACGCAGTATTTT

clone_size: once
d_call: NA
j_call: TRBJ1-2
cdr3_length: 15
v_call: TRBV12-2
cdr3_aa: CASRLGRGALSGYTF
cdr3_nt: TGTGCAAGTCGCTTAGGCAGGGGAGCACTATCAGGCTACACCTTC

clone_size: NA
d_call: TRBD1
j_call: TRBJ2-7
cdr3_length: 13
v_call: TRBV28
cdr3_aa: CASGTGGSYEQYF
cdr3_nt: TGTGCCAGCGGGACAGGAGGCTCCTACGAGCAGTACTTC

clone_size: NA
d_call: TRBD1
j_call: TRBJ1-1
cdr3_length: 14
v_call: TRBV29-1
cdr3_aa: CSAISTGRYTEAFF
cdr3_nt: TGCAGCGCTATATCGACAGGGAGGTACACTGAAGCTTTCTTT

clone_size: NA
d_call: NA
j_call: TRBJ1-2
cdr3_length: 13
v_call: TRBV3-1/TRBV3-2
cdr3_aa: CASSQDSLYGYTF
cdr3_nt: TGTGCCAGCAGCCAGGACAGTCTCTATGGCTACACCTTC

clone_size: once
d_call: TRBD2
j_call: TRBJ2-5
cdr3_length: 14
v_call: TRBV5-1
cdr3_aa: CASRTSGMGETQYF
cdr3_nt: TGCGCCAGCCGGACTAGCGGGATGGGGGAGACCCAGTACTTC

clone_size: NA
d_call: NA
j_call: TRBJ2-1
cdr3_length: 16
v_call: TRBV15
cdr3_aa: CATSRGGMSSYNEQFF
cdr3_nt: TGTGCCACCAGCAGAGGCGGGATGAGCTCCTACAATGAGCAGTTCTTC